This is a list of T cell receptor beta chains from one sample in a study of a mutant IDH1 vaccine in newly diagnosed glioma. Produced via immunoSEQ multiplex PCR; TCRdb's table is partial and in-frame only. The top ten clones hold over 0.7% of a sample with 75,000 to 95,000 clones, around nine tenths of them seen once. These receptors' antigens are unknown. The material was PBMCs, obtained from a glioma patient whose treatment included an IDH1 peptide vaccine. The receptors come from a woman between 50 and 59 years old with glioma. The CDR3 runs from the conserved cysteine through the conserved F or W. Fields, in order: clone size, D gene, J gene, V gene, CDR3 DNA, CDR3 protein. A D gene is named only where the DNA matches it firmly. Expanded clones get a size class; other rows say once, few or many, or leave the size out.

clone size: .; D gene: .; J gene: TRBJ1-2; V gene: TRBV9; CDR3 DNA: TGTGCCAGCAGCGTAGCTTACCGTCTCGAAGGCTACACCTTC; CDR3 protein: CASSVAYRLEGYTF
clone size: .; D gene: TRBD2; J gene: TRBJ2-7; V gene: TRBV4-1; CDR3 DNA: TGCGCCAGCAGCCAAGATTCACCTAGCGGGATCGACGAGCAGTACTTC; CDR3 protein: CASSQDSPSGIDEQYF
clone size: few; D gene: TRBD1; J gene: TRBJ1-2; V gene: TRBV28; CDR3 DNA: TGTGCCAGCAGTTCTCTGACAGGGCTCTATGGCTACACCTTC; CDR3 protein: CASSSLTGLYGYTF
clone size: .; D gene: TRBD1; J gene: TRBJ1-5; V gene: TRBV2; CDR3 DNA: TGTGCCAGCAGACAGGGGGCTGGCAATCAGCCCCAGCATTTT; CDR3 protein: CASRQGAGNQPQHF
clone size: .; D gene: .; J gene: TRBJ1-1; V gene: TRBV4-1; CDR3 DNA: TGCGCCAGCAGCCAAGATATCGGGGTGGGTGAAGCTTTCTTT; CDR3 protein: CASSQDIGVGEAFF
clone size: once; D gene: TRBD2; J gene: TRBJ2-7; V gene: TRBV15; CDR3 DNA: TGTGCCACCAGCAGTGAACCGGGACTAGCGGGAGGGCCAGACGAGCAGTACTTC; CDR3 protein: CATSSEPGLAGGPDEQYF
clone size: .; D gene: .; J gene: TRBJ2-5; V gene: TRBV6-5; CDR3 DNA: TGTGCCAGCATCGCTTCTGGGGGCCGGGAGACCCAGTACTTC; CDR3 protein: CASIASGGRETQYF
clone size: .; D gene: .; J gene: TRBJ2-5; V gene: TRBV7-7; CDR3 DNA: TGTGCTAGCAGCTCATTAGGGGTCCAAGAGACCCAGTACTTC; CDR3 protein: CASSSLGVQETQYF
clone size: .; D gene: TRBD1; J gene: TRBJ2-5; V gene: TRBV4-2; CDR3 DNA: TGTGCCAGCAGCCACGGAGACAGGGTCCGAGAGACCCAGTACTTC; CDR3 protein: CASSHGDRVRETQYF
clone size: once; D gene: TRBD1; J gene: TRBJ1-6; V gene: TRBV4-2; CDR3 DNA: TGTGCCAGCAGCCAAGAATCCCGGGACAGGGGAGATTCACCCCTCCACTTT; CDR3 protein: CASSQESRDRGDSPLHF
clone size: .; D gene: .; J gene: TRBJ1-5; V gene: TRBV27; CDR3 DNA: TGTGCCAGCAGTTTAGATGGGCGGTCGGGACGGCCCCAGCATTTT; CDR3 protein: CASSLDGRSGRPQHF
clone size: .; D gene: .; J gene: TRBJ2-2; V gene: TRBV5-1; CDR3 DNA: TGCGCCAGCAGCTCCTCGAACACCGGGGAGCTGTTTTTT; CDR3 protein: CASSSSNTGELFF
clone size: .; D gene: .; J gene: TRBJ2-7; V gene: TRBV28; CDR3 DNA: TGTGCCAGCAGCCTTTGGGACGGACTGAATTGGGGCGAGCAGTACTTC; CDR3 protein: CASSLWDGLNWGEQYF
clone size: .; D gene: .; J gene: TRBJ1-1; V gene: TRBV6-5; CDR3 DNA: TGTGCCAGCAGTTACTCCGTCGGGGAGAGAGCTTTCTTT; CDR3 protein: CASSYSVGERAFF
clone size: .; D gene: .; J gene: TRBJ2-1; V gene: TRBV9; CDR3 DNA: TGTGCCAGCAGCGTAGCCCCGGGGATCGGGAGCTCCTACAATGAGCAGTTCTTC; CDR3 protein: CASSVAPGIGSSYNEQFF
clone size: .; D gene: .; J gene: TRBJ2-3; V gene: TRBV11-2; CDR3 DNA: TGTGCCAGCAGCTTCGACGGAAGGATCACAGATACGCAGTATTTT; CDR3 protein: CASSFDGRITDTQYF
clone size: .; D gene: .; J gene: TRBJ2-7; V gene: TRBV5-4; CDR3 DNA: TGTGCCAGCAGCTACGGGGAGAGCTCCTACGAGCAGTACTTC; CDR3 protein: CASSYGESSYEQYF
clone size: few; D gene: TRBD1; J gene: TRBJ1-2; V gene: TRBV9; CDR3 DNA: TGTGCCAGCAGCGTAGGAAGGACAGGGGGATCCTATGGCTACACCTTC; CDR3 protein: CASSVGRTGGSYGYTF
clone size: .; D gene: TRBD1; J gene: TRBJ2-7; V gene: TRBV10-2; CDR3 DNA: TGCGCCAGCGGCTATGGGACAGCTTACGAGCAGTACTTC; CDR3 protein: CASGYGTAYEQYF
clone size: .; D gene: TRBD2; J gene: TRBJ2-7; V gene: TRBV9; CDR3 DNA: TGTGCCAGCAGCGTTGATAGCGGGAGCTCCTACGAGCAGTACTTC; CDR3 protein: CASSVDSGSSYEQYF
clone size: .; D gene: .; J gene: TRBJ2-5; V gene: TRBV7-9; CDR3 DNA: TGTGCCAGCAGCTCATTCGATCTGAGCGAGACCCAGTACTTC; CDR3 protein: CASSSFDLSETQYF
clone size: .; D gene: .; J gene: TRBJ1-5; V gene: TRBV28; CDR3 DNA: TGTGCCAGCAGTTTTGGCCACCCGGCCCAACCTCTGCCCCAGCATTTT; CDR3 protein: CASSFGHPAQPLPQHF
clone size: few; D gene: .; J gene: TRBJ2-2; V gene: TRBV5-1; CDR3 DNA: TGCGCCAGCAGCCCGGATCCCAACACCGGGGAGCTGTTTTTT; CDR3 protein: CASSPDPNTGELFF
clone size: .; D gene: .; J gene: TRBJ1-1; V gene: TRBV2; CDR3 DNA: TGTGCCAGCTCCTGGGGGGGGTCGGGGAACACTGAAGCTTTCTTT; CDR3 protein: CASSWGGSGNTEAFF
clone size: once; D gene: .; J gene: TRBJ2-7; V gene: TRBV18; CDR3 DNA: TGTGCCAGCACCGAACAGGGTTACGAGCAGTACTTC; CDR3 protein: CASTEQGYEQYF
clone size: .; D gene: TRBD2; J gene: TRBJ2-3; V gene: TRBV9; CDR3 DNA: TGTGCCAGCAGCTGGCGGGAGACAGATACGCAGTATTTT; CDR3 protein: CASSWRETDTQYF
clone size: .; D gene: .; J gene: TRBJ1-3; V gene: TRBV14; CDR3 DNA: TGTGCCAGCAGCCAACAGGGGTTCTCTGGAAACACCATATATTTT; CDR3 protein: CASSQQGFSGNTIYF
clone size: .; D gene: .; J gene: TRBJ2-7; V gene: TRBV5-5; CDR3 DNA: TGTGCCAGCAGCGATCTTGTGGCCGGGGGAGAGCAGTACTTC; CDR3 protein: CASSDLVAGGEQYF
clone size: .; D gene: TRBD2; J gene: TRBJ2-1; V gene: TRBV5-1; CDR3 DNA: TGCGCCAGCAGCTTGATGGCGGGGGATTACAATGAGCAGTTCTTC; CDR3 protein: CASSLMAGDYNEQFF
clone size: .; D gene: .; J gene: TRBJ1-2; V gene: TRBV5-4; CDR3 DNA: TGTGCCAGCAGCGAGGGGGTAGGCTATGGCTACACCTTC; CDR3 protein: CASSEGVGYGYTF
clone size: .; D gene: .; J gene: TRBJ2-5; V gene: TRBV10-1; CDR3 DNA: TGCGCCAGCAGTGAGGGAGGCAGGGGAATAGAGACCCAGTACTTC; CDR3 protein: CASSEGGRGIETQYF
clone size: .; D gene: .; J gene: TRBJ1-4; V gene: TRBV7-9; CDR3 DNA: TGTGCCAGCAGCTTAGGAGGTCGAACCCTCGAATTTTTTTTT; CDR3 protein: CASSLGGRTLEFFF
clone size: .; D gene: .; J gene: TRBJ2-1; V gene: TRBV23-1; CDR3 DNA: TGCGCCAGCAGTCATCCTCCCTCAGGCGTTGACAATGAGCAGTTCTTC; CDR3 protein: CASSHPPSGVDNEQFF
clone size: .; D gene: .; J gene: TRBJ1-2; V gene: TRBV7-3; CDR3 DNA: TGTGCCAGCAGCTCCGGACATGTAGGCTACACCTTC; CDR3 protein: CASSSGHVGYTF